This is a list of T cell receptor beta chains from one sample in a study of T-cell memory formation after mild COVID-19. TCRdb analysed the 5' RACE reads with MiXCR anew, one entry per CDR3 protein. The table includes roughly 500,000 distinct CDR3 sequences, just over 20% detected once. Sequenced sample: PBMCs or a T cell subset sorted from them (not recorded which). These receptors were taken from an adult woman who had mild COVID-19 (a few samples of this study predate the infection). Cell type and time point are not known. Each CDR3 is given with its conserved first and last residue. The order of the fields is D gene, V gene, J gene, clone size, CDR3 DNA, CDR3 protein. A D gene is named only where the DNA matches it firmly. A row's size may be missing; if present it is once, few, many or a size class.

>TRBD1|TRBV7-9|TRBJ1-1|.
TGTGCCAGCAGCTTCCAGGGGGCCAGAGAAGCTTTCTTT
CASSFQGAREAFF
>TRBD1|TRBV12-3/TRBV12-4|TRBJ2-1|.
TGTGCCAGCAGTCCAACAGGGGGAGAATACAATGAGCAGTTCTTC
CASSPTGGEYNEQFF
>.|TRBV6-1|TRBJ1-2|.
TGTGCCAGCAGAAGCGACGGATACTATGGCTACACCTTC
CASRSDGYYGYTF
>.|TRBV7-2|TRBJ1-5|.
TGTGCCAGCAGCTTATGGGTTGGGGGAAATCAGCCCCAGCATTTT
CASSLWVGGNQPQHF
>.|TRBV7-2|TRBJ2-1|few
TGTGCCAGCAGCTTCGGGGCCCAGAATGAGCAGTTCTTC
CASSFGAQNEQFF
>.|TRBV7-9|TRBJ2-7|few
TGTGCCAGCAGCTCCCCTCGAACAAACTACGAGCAGTACTTC
CASSSPRTNYEQYF
>TRBD1|TRBV27|TRBJ1-1|few
TGTGCCAGCAGTCCGGGACAGGGGGCCAGGGGAGCTTTCTTT
CASSPGQGARGAFF
>.|TRBV5-1|TRBJ1-5|few
TGCGCCAGCAGCTTTGCCAGGATTCATCAGCCCCAGCATTTT
CASSFARIHQPQHF
>.|TRBV6-6|TRBJ2-1|many
TGTGCCAGCAGTGGCCGGGGGCTATACAATGAGCAGTTCTTC
CASSGRGLYNEQFF
>.|TRBV7-9|TRBJ2-1|few
TGTGCCAGCAGCTCCGTTGGGTACAATGAGCAGTTCTTC
CASSSVGYNEQFF
>.|TRBV3-1|TRBJ2-2|.
TGTGCCAGCAGCCACCAGACAGGGCGGGAGGAGCTGTTTTTT
CASSHQTGREELFF
>.|TRBV12-3/TRBV12-4|TRBJ2-5|few
TGTGCCAGCAGTTTAAGTGGTTTAGAGACCCAGTACTTC
CASSLSGLETQYF
>TRBD1|TRBV7-9|TRBJ1-2|.
TGTGCCAGCGGCGAACAGGGGGGAGATGGCTACACCTTC
CASGEQGGDGYTF
>.|TRBV20-1|TRBJ2-7|.
TGCAGTGCCCCCCGCGGAGCCTCGTCCTACGAGCAGTACTTC
CSAPRGASSYEQYF
>.|TRBV7-8|TRBJ2-7|many
TGTGCCAGCAGCTTAGCGCCTGGGGACCTCTACGAGCAGTACTTC
CASSLAPGDLYEQYF
>.|TRBV7-9|TRBJ1-1|.
TGTGCCAGCAGTGACTCAGGGCCTGAAGCTTTCTTT
CASSDSGPEAFF
>.|TRBV5-1|TRBJ2-2|many
TGCGCCAGCAGCTTGGTAGGGGAAGCCGGGGAGCTGTTTTTT
CASSLVGEAGELFF
>.|TRBV6-5|TRBJ1-2|.
TGTGCCAGCAGTTATTGGAGTTCACCGGGGCGGGATGGCTACACCTTC
CASSYWSSPGRDGYTF
>TRBD2|TRBV20-1|TRBJ2-1|many
TGCAGTGCTAGTAGCGGGAGAGGTCGCGGTGATGAGCAGTTCTTC
CSASSGRGRGDEQFF
>TRBD1|TRBV15|TRBJ2-2|.
TGTGCCACCAGGACAAATTTCCGGGACAGGGGATCCGGGGAGCTGTTTTTT
CATRTNFRDRGSGELFF
>.|TRBV7-9|TRBJ2-1|.
TGTGCCAGCAGCCTGACAGAGCCGTTCTTC
CASSLTEPFF
>.|TRBV20-1|TRBJ2-7|few
TGCAGTGCTAGCAACAGCCGGCGGTTGTCCTACGAGCAGTACTTC
CSASNSRRLSYEQYF
>.|TRBV10-3|TRBJ2-1|many
TGTGCCTCTAGACTAGGGAGCAATGAGCAGTTCTTC
CASRLGSNEQFF
>TRBD1|TRBV7-2|TRBJ2-6|few
TGTGCCAGCAGGCCAGGGGGCTCTGGGGCCAACGTCCTGACTTTC
CASRPGGSGANVLTF
>TRBD2|TRBV6-5|TRBJ2-1|few
TGTGCCAGCAGTTTACTAGCGGACTCCTACAATGAGCAGTTCTTC
CASSLLADSYNEQFF
>TRBD2|TRBV12-3/TRBV12-4|TRBJ2-7|many
TGTGCCAGCAGTACCCTGATCGTGGGGGCTAGCGGGTCCCTTGCCTACGAGCAGTACTTC
CASSTLIVGASGSLAYEQYF
>.|TRBV20-1|TRBJ1-1|.
TGCAGTGCGCCCAGTCCCGGTCGGGGGTCGACTGAAGCTTTCTTT
CSAPSPGRGSTEAFF
>.|TRBV19|TRBJ2-2|.
TGTGCCAGTAGTCCGGGACTTTTGAGGAGGGGCACCGGGGAGCTGTTTTTT
CASSPGLLRRGTGELFF
>TRBD2|TRBV7-6|TRBJ2-1|few
TGTGCCAGCAGCCGGCGGACTAGCGGGAGGGAGGACAATGAGCAGTTCTTC
CASSRRTSGREDNEQFF
>.|TRBV20-1|TRBJ2-5|many
TGCAGTGCTAGTGGACGGAGCGACGGGGCCCAGTACTTC
CSASGRSDGAQYF
>.|TRBV9|TRBJ2-7|few
TGTGCCAGCAGCGTAGCGCCTAGCACATCCTACGAGCAGTACTTC
CASSVAPSTSYEQYF
>.|TRBV6-1|TRBJ2-3|.
TGTGCCACCAATCCAGGTGACGGCGATACGCAGTATTTT
CATNPGDGDTQYF
>.|TRBV12-3/TRBV12-4|TRBJ2-1|few
TGTGCCAGCAGTTTACAGCTTGGAGAGCAGTTCTTC
CASSLQLGEQFF
>.|TRBV2|TRBJ2-7|many
TGTGCCAGCAGTGAACAGGGGATCGGCTACGAGCAGTACTTC
CASSEQGIGYEQYF
>TRBD1|TRBV27|TRBJ2-7|few
TGTGCCAGCAGTTTATACGCCGGGACAGGCTCGGTCGAGCAGTACTTC
CASSLYAGTGSVEQYF
>.|TRBV6-6|TRBJ1-2|few
TGTGCCAGCTTTAAGGGGACTAACTATGGCTACACCTTC
CASFKGTNYGYTF
>.|TRBV12-3/TRBV12-4|TRBJ2-1|few
TGTGCCAGCAGTTTTCTAGCGTTGAGCTCCTACAATGAGCAGTTCTTC
CASSFLALSSYNEQFF
>TRBD2|TRBV12-3/TRBV12-4|TRBJ2-3|.
TGTGCCAGCAGTCCTCCCGCGGGGGGGGCAGATACGCAGTATTTT
CASSPPAGGADTQYF
>.|TRBV12-3/TRBV12-4|TRBJ2-7|few
TGTGCCAGCAGCACCTGGGTTGTATACGAGCAGTACTTC
CASSTWVVYEQYF
>TRBD2|TRBV3-1|TRBJ2-1|.
TGTGCCAGCAGCCAAGAGCCACTAGCGGGAGTACATGAGCAGTTCTTC
CASSQEPLAGVHEQFF
>.|TRBV2|TRBJ2-5|.
TGTGCCAGCAGTGCCTGGGCAGGGAACCAAGAGACCCAGTACTTC
CASSAWAGNQETQYF
>.|TRBV6-5|TRBJ2-2|.
TGTGCCACCAGGGACCGAATCGGCCCCGGGGAGCTGTTTTTT
CATRDRIGPGELFF
>.|TRBV7-6|TRBJ2-4|.
TGTGCCAGCAGCTCTATTCCGGGCCCCCCTAGGGGCAAAAACATTCAGTACTTC
CASSSIPGPPRGKNIQYF
>.|TRBV27|TRBJ2-5|.
TGTGCCAGCAGTTCCCTCCTCTCGGGAAAAGAGACCCAGTACTTC
CASSSLLSGKETQYF
>.|TRBV9|TRBJ2-7|few
TGTGCCAGCAGCGTAGCAGGGGCCCACTCCAACGAGCAGTACTTC
CASSVAGAHSNEQYF
>TRBD1|TRBV12-3/TRBV12-4|TRBJ2-1|.
TGTGCCAGCACCAGCTTGAGGGACAGGGCAGGGAATGAGCAGTTCTTC
CASTSLRDRAGNEQFF
>.|TRBV11-3|TRBJ2-7|.
TGTGCCAGCAGCTTAGACCCAAGGTCCTACGAGCAGTACTTC
CASSLDPRSYEQYF
>.|TRBV6-5|TRBJ2-1|.
TGTGCCAGCACTAAGATCCCCTCCAGGGTTCATGAGCAGTTCTTC
CASTKIPSRVHEQFF
>.|TRBV7-3|TRBJ2-3|.
TGTGCCAGCAGCCAATCTCATACGTCAGATACGCAGTATTTT
CASSQSHTSDTQYF
>TRBD2|TRBV10-3|TRBJ2-7|few
TGTGCCATCAGTTGGGGCAGGGAGGGGTACGAGCAGTACTTC
CAISWGREGYEQYF
>TRBD1|TRBV5-1|TRBJ1-5|few
TGCGCCAGCAGCGAAGGTGACAGGGCCCAGCCCCAGCATTTT
CASSEGDRAQPQHF
>.|TRBV4-1|TRBJ2-1|few
TGCGCCAGCAGCCAGGGATCAGGCGGGCAGTCCTACAATGAGCAGTTCTTC
CASSQGSGGQSYNEQFF
>.|TRBV6-8|TRBJ1-4|few
TGTGCCAGCAGTTACTCGGGGGTGGCCGCAACTAATGAAAAACTGTTTTTT
CASSYSGVAATNEKLFF
>.|TRBV5-6|TRBJ2-5|few
TGTGCCAGCAGCATCAGTTCGGGACACGATTTGGTGATGGCGACCCAGTACTTC
CASSISSGHDLVMATQYF
>.|TRBV30|TRBJ2-6|.
TGTGCCTGGGGCGGCGCAAGGACAGGGACTACTGGGGCCAACGTCCTGACTTTC
CAWGGARTGTTGANVLTF
>.|TRBV12-3/TRBV12-4|TRBJ2-3|.
TGTGCCAGCAGCGCTACGACAGAAACAACAGATACGCAGTATTTT
CASSATTETTDTQYF
>TRBD2|TRBV4-3|TRBJ2-7|many
TGCGCCAGCAGCAATAGCGGGAGTAACGAGCAGTACTTC
CASSNSGSNEQYF